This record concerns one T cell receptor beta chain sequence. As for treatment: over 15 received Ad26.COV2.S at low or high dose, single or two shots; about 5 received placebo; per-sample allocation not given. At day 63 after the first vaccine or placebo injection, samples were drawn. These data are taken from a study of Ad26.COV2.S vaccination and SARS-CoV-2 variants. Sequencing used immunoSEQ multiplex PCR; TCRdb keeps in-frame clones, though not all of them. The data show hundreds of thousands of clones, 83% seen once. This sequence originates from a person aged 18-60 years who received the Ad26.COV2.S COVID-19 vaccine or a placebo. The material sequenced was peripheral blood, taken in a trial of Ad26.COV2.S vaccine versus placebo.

CDR3 amino acids: CASSLGGGAFF. The CDR3 coding sequence is TGTGCCAGCAGCCTAGGAGGGGGGGCTTTCTTT. The gene calls are TRBV3-1 (or the pseudogene TRBV3-2) and TRBJ1-1, with D possibly being TRBD1 (6 bases). The V gene's germline CDR1 is LGHDT and CDR2 YNNKEL (reference sequence). This CDR3 has 11 amino acids. V was trimmed by 4 bases and J by 11 bases, leaving 11 bases between them.